A single sample is the source of the 9 T cell receptor beta chains below, sequenced in a study of CD8 T cells in ankylosing spondylitis. These receptors are not linked to any known antigen. In TCRdb, the 5' RACE reads were re-called with MiXCR into one record per CDR3 protein. This sample has about 540,000 distinct CDR3 sequences, with 10% to 15% found just once. Regarding the study as a whole: About 8 highly homologous variants formed a TCR beta motif that appeared characteristic of ankylosing spondylitis blood.

The sample was blood, either unsorted or a sorted T cell fraction (not recorded which). These receptor sequences come from a male donor with ankylosing spondylitis.

There are many counts of this clonotype. The DNA for the CDR3 is TGCGCCAGCTCCCGGACCTACAATGAGCAGTTCTTC. This encodes CASSRTYNEQFF. The genes are TRBV5-1 and TRBJ2-1; D ambiguous. V was cut by 7 bases and J by 2 bases, with 7 bases left in between. Looked up from germline, CDR1 is SGHRS and CDR2 is YFSETQ. This CDR3 comprises 12 residues.

This clonotype came up many times. The genes are TRBV4-1 and TRBJ2-1; possibly TRBD1 for D (5 bases). The germline CDR1 and CDR2 sequences are MGHRA and YSYEKL. The CDR3 runs 15 residues. Trimming left V 2 bases short and J 2 bases short, with 10 bases between. CDR3 region: CASSQTQDTYNEQFF. The DNA for the CDR3 is TGCGCCAGCAGCCAAACACAGGATACCTACAATGAGCAGTTCTTC.

This chain links TRBV7-2 with TRBJ2-1; 8 bases agree with TRBD2. The length of the CDR3 is 18 residues. V lost 0 bases and J lost 7; bases outside the gene matches: 14. Germline CDR1 is SGHTA and CDR2 is FQGNSA. The CDR3: CASSLAIFGSGSPNEQFF. The DNA for the CDR3 is TGTGCCAGCAGCTTAGCCATTTTTGGAAGCGGGAGTCCAAATGAGCAGTTCTTC. The full variable domain, rest sourced from reference TRBV7-2 and TRBJ2-1, is GAGVSQSPSNKVTEKGKDVELRCDPISGHTALYWYRQSLGQGLEFLIYFQGNSAPDKSGLPSDRFSAERTGGSVSTLTIQRTQQEDSAVYLCASSLAIFGSGSPNEQFFGPGTRLTVL.

This clonotype was seen a handful of times. This chain uses TRBV29-1 with TRBJ2-1; D gene uncertain. CDR3 length: 10 amino acids. Per germline, CDR1 SQVTM and CDR2 ANQGSEA. Trimming took 7 bases from V and 4 from J, leaving 5 bases between them. The CDR3 loop reads CSAKYNEQFF. The CDR3 DNA is TGCAGCGCCAAATACAATGAGCAGTTCTTC.

This clonotype was detected ten times or more. The chain joins TRBV20-1 to TRBJ2-2, with a weak D call TRBD2 (5 bases). CDR3 size: 14 residues. Germline CDR1 reads DFQATT; CDR2 reads SNEGSKA (reference sequence). The ends were cut back, 6 bases at V and 6 bases at J, with 17 bases in the middle. CDR3 loop: CSARRGAEAGELFF. The CDR3 nucleotides read TGCAGTGCCCGTCGAGGTGCGGAGGCCGGGGAGCTGTTTTTT.

Only a few counts were recorded for this clonotype. The rearrangement links TRBV7-6 to TRBJ2-1, with D unclear. V was trimmed by 2 bases and J by 7 bases, leaving 9 bases between them. Germline CDR1 and CDR2: SGHVS and FNYEAQ. CDR3 length: 13 residues. CDR3 sequence: CASSLNSWNEQFF. The CDR3 DNA follows: TGTGCCAGCAGCTTAAACTCTTGGAATGAGCAGTTCTTC. The full variable domain, with the rest looked up from reference TRBV7-6 and TRBJ2-1, is GAGVSQSPRYKVTKRGQDVALRCDPISGHVSLYWYRQALGQGPEFLTYFNYEAQQDKSGLPNDRFSAERPEGSISTLTIQRTEQRDSAMYRCASSLNSWNEQFFGPGTRLTVL.

J is TRBJ2-2 and V is TRBV20-1, with 11 bases lining up with TRBD2. J gave up 5 bases and V 5 bases, and 7 bases lay outside the gene matches. Germline CDR1 DFQATT, CDR2 SNEGSKA (reference sequence). The CDR3 contains 15 residues. In nucleotides, the CDR3 is TGCAGTGCTCGGCCCTCTAGCGGGAGGACCGGGGAGCTGTTTTTT. It translates to CSARPSSGRTGELFF.

This clonotype has only a few counts. The gene calls are TRBV11-2 and TRBJ2-1, with D uncertain. The germline gives CDR1 SGHAT, CDR2 FQNNGV. CDR3 length equals 16 residues. The germline V and J ends were trimmed by 5 bases and 4 bases, with 18 bases remaining between them. CDR3 sequence reads: CASSVPGSPLYNEQFF. The CDR3 region has the DNA TGTGCCAGCAGCGTCCCGGGTAGCCCACTATACAATGAGCAGTTCTTC.

This chain's CDR3 is CASSPSRGGSSYNEQFF. CDR3 coding DNA: TGTGCCAGCAGCCCGTCCCGGGGGGGAAGCTCCTACAATGAGCAGTTCTTC. V and J are TRBV4-2 and TRBJ2-1, with TRBD2 identical over 8 bases. Germline values: CDR1 LGHNA, CDR2 YNFKEQ. The CDR3 consists of 17 residues. The trim removed 4 bases at V and 0 bases at J, leaving 8 bases unmatched.